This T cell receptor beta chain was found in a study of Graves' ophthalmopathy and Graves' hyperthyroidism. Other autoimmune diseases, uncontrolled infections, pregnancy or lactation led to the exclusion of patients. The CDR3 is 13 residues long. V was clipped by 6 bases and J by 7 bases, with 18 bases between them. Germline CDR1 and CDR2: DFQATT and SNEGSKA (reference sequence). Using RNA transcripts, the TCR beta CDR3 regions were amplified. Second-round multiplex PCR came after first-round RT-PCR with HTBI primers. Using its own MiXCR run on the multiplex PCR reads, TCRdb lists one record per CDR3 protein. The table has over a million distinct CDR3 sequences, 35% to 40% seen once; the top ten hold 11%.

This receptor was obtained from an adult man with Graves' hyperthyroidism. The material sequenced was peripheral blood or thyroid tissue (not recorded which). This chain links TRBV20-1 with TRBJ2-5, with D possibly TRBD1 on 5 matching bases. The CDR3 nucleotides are TGCAGTGCCCCGGACATTGGGCATCGGACCCAGTACTTC. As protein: CSAPDIGHRTQYF.